This TCR beta chain was identified during a study of blood T cell repertoires in COVID-19. About the study: T cells, B-cell-depleted T cells, or PBMCs provided the cDNA or gDNA that served as material.

Produced via immunoSEQ multiplex PCR; TCRdb's table is partial and in-frame only. The table has roughly 140,000 clones, 80% to 90% seen once. V lost 4 bases, J lost 7 bases, and 18 bases lay in between. CDR1 and CDR2 from the germline V gene are SGHNT and YYREEE (reference sequence). CDR3 length: 15 amino acids. The receptor's source is a woman in her 50s with acute or convalescent COVID-19. J is TRBJ2-1 and V is TRBV5-4; D is unresolved. The sample was peripheral blood. CDR3 nucleotide sequence: TGTGCCAGCAGCCCCGACTCCAGCAGTTGGAATGAGCAGTTCTTC. Residues: CASSPDSSSWNEQFF. The full variable domain, completed using reference TRBV5-4 and TRBJ2-1, is ETGVTQSPTHLIKTRGQQVTLRCSSQSGHNTVSWYQQALGQGPQFIFQYYREEENGRGNFPPRFSGLQFPNYSSELNVNALELDDSALYLCASSPDSSSWNEQFFGPGTRLTVL.